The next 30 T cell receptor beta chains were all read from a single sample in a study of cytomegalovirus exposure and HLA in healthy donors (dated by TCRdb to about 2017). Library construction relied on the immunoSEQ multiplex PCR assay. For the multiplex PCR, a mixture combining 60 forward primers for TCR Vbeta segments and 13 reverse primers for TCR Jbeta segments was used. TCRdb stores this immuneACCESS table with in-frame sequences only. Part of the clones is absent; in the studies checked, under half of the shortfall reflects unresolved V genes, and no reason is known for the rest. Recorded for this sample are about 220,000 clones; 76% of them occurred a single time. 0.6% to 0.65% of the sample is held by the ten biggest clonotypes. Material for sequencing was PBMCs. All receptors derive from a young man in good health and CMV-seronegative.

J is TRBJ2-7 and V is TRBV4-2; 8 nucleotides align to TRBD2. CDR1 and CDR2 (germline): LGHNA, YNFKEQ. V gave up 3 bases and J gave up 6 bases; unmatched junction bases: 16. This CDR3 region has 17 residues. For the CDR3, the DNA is TGTGCCAGCAGCCACCCACGGGGGGGGTTTGAGGACCGCGAGCAGTACTTC. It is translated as CASSHPRGGFEDREQYF.

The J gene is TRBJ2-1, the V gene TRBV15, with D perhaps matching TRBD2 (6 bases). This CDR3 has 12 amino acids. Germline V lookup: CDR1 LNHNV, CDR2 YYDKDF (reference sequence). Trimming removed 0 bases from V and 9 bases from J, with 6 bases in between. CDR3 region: CATSREGGEQFF. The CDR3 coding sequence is TGTGCCACCAGCAGAGAGGGGGGTGAGCAGTTCTTC.

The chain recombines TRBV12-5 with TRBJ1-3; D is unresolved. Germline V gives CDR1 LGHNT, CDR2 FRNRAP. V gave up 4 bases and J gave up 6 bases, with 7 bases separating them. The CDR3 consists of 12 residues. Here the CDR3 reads CASGSLLNTIYF. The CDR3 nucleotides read TGTGCTAGTGGTTCCCTACTAAACACCATATATTTT.

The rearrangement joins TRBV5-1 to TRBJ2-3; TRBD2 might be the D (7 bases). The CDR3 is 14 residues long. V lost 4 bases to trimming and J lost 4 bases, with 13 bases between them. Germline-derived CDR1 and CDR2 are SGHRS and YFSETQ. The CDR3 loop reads CASSAPGGPDTQYF. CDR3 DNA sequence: TGCGCCAGCAGCGCTCCGGGGGGCCCAGATACGCAGTATTTT.

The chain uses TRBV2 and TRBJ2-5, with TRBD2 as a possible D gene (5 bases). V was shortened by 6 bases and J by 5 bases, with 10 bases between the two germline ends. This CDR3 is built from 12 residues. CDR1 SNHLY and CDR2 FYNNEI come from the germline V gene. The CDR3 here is CASRTGGETQYF. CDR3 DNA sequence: TGTGCCAGCAGGACTGGCGGGGAGACCCAGTACTTC.

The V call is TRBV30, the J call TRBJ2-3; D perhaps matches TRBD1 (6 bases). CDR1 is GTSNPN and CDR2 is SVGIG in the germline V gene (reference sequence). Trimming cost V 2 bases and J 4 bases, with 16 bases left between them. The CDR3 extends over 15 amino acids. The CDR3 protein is CAWSRDTLSADTQYF. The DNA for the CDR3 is TGTGCCTGGAGTCGGGACACATTAAGTGCAGATACGCAGTATTTT.

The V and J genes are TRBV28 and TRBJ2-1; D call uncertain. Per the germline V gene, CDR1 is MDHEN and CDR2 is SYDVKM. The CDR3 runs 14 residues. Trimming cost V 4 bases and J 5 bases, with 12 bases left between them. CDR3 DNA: TGTGCCAGCAGTTCACGGGTTAGGAACAATGAGCAGTTCTTC. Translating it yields CASSSRVRNNEQFF.

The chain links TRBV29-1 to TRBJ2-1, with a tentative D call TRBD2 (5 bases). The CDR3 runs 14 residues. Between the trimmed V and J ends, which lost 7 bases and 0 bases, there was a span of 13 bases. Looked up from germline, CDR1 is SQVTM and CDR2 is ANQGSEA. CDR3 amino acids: CSAPLGSSYNEQFF. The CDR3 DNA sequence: TGCAGCGCCCCCCTGGGGAGCTCCTACAATGAGCAGTTCTTC.

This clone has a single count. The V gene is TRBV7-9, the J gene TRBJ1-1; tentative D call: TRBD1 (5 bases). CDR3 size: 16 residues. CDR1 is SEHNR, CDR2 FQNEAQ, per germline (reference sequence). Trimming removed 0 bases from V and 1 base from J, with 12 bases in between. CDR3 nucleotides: TGTGCCAGCAGCTTAGCTAGTTGGGGCAGGAACACTGAAGCTTTCTTT. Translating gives CASSLASWGRNTEAFF.

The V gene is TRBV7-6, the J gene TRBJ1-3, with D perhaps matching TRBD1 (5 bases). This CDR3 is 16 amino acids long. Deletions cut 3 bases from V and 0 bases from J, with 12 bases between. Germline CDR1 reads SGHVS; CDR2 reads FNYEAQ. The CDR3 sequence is CASSLAGPYSGNTIYF. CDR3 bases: TGTGCCAGCAGCTTGGCGGGGCCCTACTCTGGAAACACCATATATTTT. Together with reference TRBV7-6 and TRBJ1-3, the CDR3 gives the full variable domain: GAGVSQSPRYKVTKRGQDVALRCDPISGHVSLYWYRQALGQGPEFLTYFNYEAQQDKSGLPNDRFSAERPEGSISTLTIQRTEQRDSAMYRCASSLAGPYSGNTIYFGEGSWLTVV.

The CDR3 DNA reads TGTGCCATCAGTGATTCCGACAGGGAAGGCACAGATACGCAGTATTTT. This sequence encodes CAISDSDREGTDTQYF. The J gene is TRBJ2-3, the V gene TRBV10-3, with 7 bases that match TRBD1. Germline V gives CDR1 ENHRY, CDR2 SYGVKD. CDR3 size: 16 residues. V shed 3 bases, J shed 1 base, and the junction held 7 bases outside the gene matches.

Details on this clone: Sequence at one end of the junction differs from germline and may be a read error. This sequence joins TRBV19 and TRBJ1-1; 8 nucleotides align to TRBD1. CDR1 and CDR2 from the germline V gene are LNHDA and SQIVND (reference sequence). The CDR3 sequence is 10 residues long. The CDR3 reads CLQGAIEAFF. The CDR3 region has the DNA TGCCTCCAGGGGGCTATTGAAGCTTTCTTT. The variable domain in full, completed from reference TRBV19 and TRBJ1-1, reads DGGITQSPKYLFRKEGQNVTLSCEQNLNHDAMYWYRQDPGQGLRLIYYSQIVNDFQKGDIAEGYSVSREKKESFPLTVTSAQKNPTAFYLCLQGAIEAFFGQGTRLTVV.

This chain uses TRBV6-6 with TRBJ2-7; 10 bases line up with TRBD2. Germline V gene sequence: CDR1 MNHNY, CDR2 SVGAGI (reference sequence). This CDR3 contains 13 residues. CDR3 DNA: TGTGCGGCCAGTCCCGGGACTAGCGCCGAGCAGTACTTC. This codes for CAASPGTSAEQYF.

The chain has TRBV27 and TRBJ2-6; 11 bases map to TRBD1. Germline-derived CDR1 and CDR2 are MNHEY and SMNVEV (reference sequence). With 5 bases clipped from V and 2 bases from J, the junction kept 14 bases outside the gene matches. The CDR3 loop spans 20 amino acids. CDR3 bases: TGTGCCAGCAGTCCAAAAAGTTACGGACAGGGGGCGCCTGGGGCCAACGTCCTGACTTTC. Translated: CASSPKSYGQGAPGANVLTF.

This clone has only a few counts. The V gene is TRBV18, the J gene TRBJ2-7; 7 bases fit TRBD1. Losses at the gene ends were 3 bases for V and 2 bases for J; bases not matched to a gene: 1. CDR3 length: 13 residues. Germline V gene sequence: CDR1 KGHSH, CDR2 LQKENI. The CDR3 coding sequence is TGTGCCAGCTCACCCGGGACAGCCTACGAGCAGTACTTC. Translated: CASSPGTAYEQYF. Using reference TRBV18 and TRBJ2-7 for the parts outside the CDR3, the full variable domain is NAGVMQNPRHLVRRRGQEARLRCSPMKGHSHVYWYRQLPEEGLKFMVYLQKENIIDESGMPKERFSAEFPKEGPSILRIQQVVRGDSAAYFCASSPGTAYEQYFGPGTRLTVT.

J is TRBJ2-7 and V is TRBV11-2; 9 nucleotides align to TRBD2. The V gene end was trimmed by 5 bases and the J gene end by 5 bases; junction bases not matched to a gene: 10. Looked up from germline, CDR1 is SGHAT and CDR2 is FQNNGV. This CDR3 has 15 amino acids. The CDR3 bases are TGTGCCAGCAGCCTGATAGCGGGAGTTAGGAACGAGCAGTACTTC. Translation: CASSLIAGVRNEQYF.

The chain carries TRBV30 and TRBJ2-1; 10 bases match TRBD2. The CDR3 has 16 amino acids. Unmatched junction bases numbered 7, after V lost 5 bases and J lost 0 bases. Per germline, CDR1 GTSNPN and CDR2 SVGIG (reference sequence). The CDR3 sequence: CAWGTPSGSSYNEQFF. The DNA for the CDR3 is TGTGCCTGGGGAACCCCTAGCGGGAGCTCCTACAATGAGCAGTTCTTC.

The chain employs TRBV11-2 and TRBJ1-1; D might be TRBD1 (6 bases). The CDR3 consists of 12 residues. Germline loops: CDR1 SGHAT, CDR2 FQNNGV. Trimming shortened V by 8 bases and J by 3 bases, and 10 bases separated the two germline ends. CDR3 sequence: CASAGVYTEAFF. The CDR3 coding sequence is TGTGCCAGCGCAGGGGTTTACACTGAAGCTTTCTTT.

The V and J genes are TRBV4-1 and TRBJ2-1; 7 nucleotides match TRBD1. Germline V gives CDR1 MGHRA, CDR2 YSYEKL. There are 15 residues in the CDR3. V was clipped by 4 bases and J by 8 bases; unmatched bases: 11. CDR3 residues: CASSRPGTALHEQFF. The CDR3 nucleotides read TGCGCCAGCAGCCGTCCCGGGACAGCCTTACATGAGCAGTTCTTC.

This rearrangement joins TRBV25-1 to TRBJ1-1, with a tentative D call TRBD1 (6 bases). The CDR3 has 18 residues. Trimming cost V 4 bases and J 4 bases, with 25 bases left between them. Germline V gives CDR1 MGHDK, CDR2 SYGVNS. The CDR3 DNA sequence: TGTGCCAGCAGTGCCCGGGTCGGGCCAGGGGAGTTCGGCACTGAAGCTTTCTTT. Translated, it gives CASSARVGPGEFGTEAFF.

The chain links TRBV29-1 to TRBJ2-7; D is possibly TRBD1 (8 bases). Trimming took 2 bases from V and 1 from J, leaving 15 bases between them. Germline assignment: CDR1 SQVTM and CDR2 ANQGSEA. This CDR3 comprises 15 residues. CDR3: CSVESGTGLSYEQYF. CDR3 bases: TGCAGCGTTGAAAGCGGGACAGGCCTGTCCTACGAGCAGTACTTC.

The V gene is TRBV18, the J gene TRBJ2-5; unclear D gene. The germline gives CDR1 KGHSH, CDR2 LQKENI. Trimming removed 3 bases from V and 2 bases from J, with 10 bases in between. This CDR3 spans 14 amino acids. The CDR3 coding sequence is TGTGCCAGCTCACCCACGACGAGGCAAGAGACCCAGTACTTC. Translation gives CASSPTTRQETQYF.

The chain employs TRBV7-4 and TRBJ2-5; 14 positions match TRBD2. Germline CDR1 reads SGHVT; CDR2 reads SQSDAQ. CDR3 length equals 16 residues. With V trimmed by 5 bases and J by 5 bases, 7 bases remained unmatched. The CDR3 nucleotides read TGTGCCAGCAGCCCGGGACTAGCGGGAGTGGGGGAGACCCAGTACTTC. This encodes CASSPGLAGVGETQYF.

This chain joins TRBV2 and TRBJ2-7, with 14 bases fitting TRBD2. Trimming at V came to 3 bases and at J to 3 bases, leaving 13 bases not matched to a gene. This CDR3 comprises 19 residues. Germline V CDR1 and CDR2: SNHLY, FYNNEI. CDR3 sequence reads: CASSDAPGLAGESFYEQYF. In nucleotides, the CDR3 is TGTGCCAGCAGTGATGCCCCGGGACTAGCGGGAGAGTCCTTCTACGAGCAGTACTTC.

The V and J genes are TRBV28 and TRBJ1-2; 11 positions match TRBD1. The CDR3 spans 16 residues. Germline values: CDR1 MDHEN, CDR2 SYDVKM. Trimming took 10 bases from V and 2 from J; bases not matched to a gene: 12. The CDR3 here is CATTGTGGRENYGYTF. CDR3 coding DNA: TGTGCCACCACCGGGACAGGGGGGAGAGAGAACTATGGCTACACCTTC.

The CDR3 region has the DNA TGTGCCTGGAAGGCCACTACCACCGGGGAGCTGTTTTTT. It yields the protein CAWKATTTGELFF. The V call is TRBV30, the J call TRBJ2-2, with D unresolved. The V gene's germline CDR1 is GTSNPN and CDR2 SVGIG (reference sequence). The V and J ends lost 4 bases and 4 bases respectively, with 10 bases between them. The CDR3 is 13 residues long.

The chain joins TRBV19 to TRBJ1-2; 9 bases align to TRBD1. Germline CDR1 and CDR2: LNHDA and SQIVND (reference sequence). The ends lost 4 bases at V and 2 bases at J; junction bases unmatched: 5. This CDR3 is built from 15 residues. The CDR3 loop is CASSNPGTGNYGYTF. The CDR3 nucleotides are TGTGCCAGTAGTAACCCCGGGACAGGGAACTATGGCTACACCTTC.

The CDR3: CASSPQTGGVSEAFF. The DNA for the CDR3 is TGTGCCAGCAGTCCCCAGACAGGGGGCGTATCTGAAGCTTTCTTT. The chain is built from TRBV6-5 and TRBJ1-1; TRBD1 aligns across 10 bases. This CDR3 is 15 amino acids long. CDR1 is MNHEY and CDR2 is SVGAGI in the germline V gene. The V segment lost 5 bases and the J segment 6 bases; nucleotides outside the gene matches: 9.

For the CDR3, the DNA is TGTGCCTGGAGCCTCCGGGAGGTTATTTCGGTCTACAATGAGCAGTTCTTC. Translating it yields CAWSLREVISVYNEQFF. The chain joins TRBV30 to TRBJ2-1, with 7 bases matching TRBD2. V shed 3 bases, J shed 3 bases, and the junction held 14 bases outside the gene matches. Germline CDR1 is GTSNPN and CDR2 is SVGIG (reference sequence). The CDR3 has 17 amino acids.

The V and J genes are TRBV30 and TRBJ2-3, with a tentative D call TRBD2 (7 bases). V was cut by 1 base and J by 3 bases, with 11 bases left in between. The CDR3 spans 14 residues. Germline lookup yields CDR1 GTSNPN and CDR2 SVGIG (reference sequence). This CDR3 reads CAWSGGGGTDTQYF. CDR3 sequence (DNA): TGTGCCTGGAGTGGAGGGGGGGGGACAGATACGCAGTATTTT.